This T cell receptor (beta chain) appears in the sequencing data of a study of cytomegalovirus exposure and HLA in healthy donors. Findings and caveats of the study: High sensitivity and specificity were reportedly achieved when the classifier diagnosed cytomegalovirus status.

V shed 6 bases and J 3 bases; nucleotides not matched to a gene: 3. CDR1 and CDR2 (germline): LNHDA, SQIVND (reference sequence). There are 13 residues in the CDR3. Of note for this clone: Its antigen is unidentified.

Amplification used 60 Vbeta primers and 13 Jbeta primers. Measured with immunoSEQ multiplex PCR; TCRdb has only the in-frame clones, and not every one. The data hold approximately 240,000 clones, with about 80% observed a single time. The TCR originated in a woman aged 55-69 years in good health and CMV-seropositive. The material sequenced was PBMCs. This chain uses TRBV19 with TRBJ2-7, with 9 bases matching TRBD1. This chain's CDR3 is CASRRQGDYEQYF. As DNA, the CDR3 is TGTGCCAGTAGGAGACAGGGGGACTACGAGCAGTACTTC. Full variable domain (missing parts from reference TRBV19 and TRBJ2-7): DGGITQSPKYLFRKEGQNVTLSCEQNLNHDAMYWYRQDPGQGLRLIYYSQIVNDFQKGDIAEGYSVSREKKESFPLTVTSAQKNPTAFYLCASRRQGDYEQYFGPGTRLTVT.